The clone carrying this TCR beta chain was picked up one time. As yet, its antigen is unknown. The data are from a study of T-cell reconstitution after alpha-beta-depleted transplantation in children. For TCRbeta, the library was prepared with unique molecular identifiers. TCRdb analysed the PCR reads with MiXCR anew, one entry per CDR3 protein. Here the sample spans about 580,000 distinct CDR3 sequences, 27% being singletons. Trimming cost V 3 bases and J 6 bases; bases outside gene matches: 7. Germline CDR1 and CDR2: SGHRS and YFSETQ. The CDR3 spans 14 residues. Regarding the study as a whole: Reported findings indicate that, about two months after transplant, alpha-beta T cells came from several hundred expanded clones, which were derived from non-depleted graft cells. It was newly produced T cells that mostly accounted for T-cell counts and diversity one year after transplant. In some patients, recipient T cells and intrathymic progenitors surviving conditioning explained high day-60 diversity.

The chain links TRBV5-1 to TRBJ2-7, with 9 bases matching TRBD1. The receptor comes from a boy in the first two years of life with Wiskott-Aldrich syndrome, due to receive a stem cell transplant. The material was PBMCs, obtained before TCRalphabeta/CD19-depleted stem cell transplant. As DNA, the CDR3 is TGCGCCAGCAGCTCGGGGGGACAGGGATCCGAGCAGTACTTC. It translates to CASSSGGQGSEQYF.